This T cell receptor (beta chain) was sequenced during a study of blood T cell repertoires in COVID-19. Study processing details: Using reference gene primer amplification, nucleated cell counts were estimated. TCRdb's copy holds only in-frame clones and misses some; the assay was immunoSEQ multiplex PCR. From that table come the V and J calls and clone size; the DNA was used to work out D and trimming. The sample includes about 180,000 clones, around 85% seen only once; the top ten take 15% to 20%. Recruited during active infection, patients (from Seattle) were subsequently followed longitudinally. The specimen was peripheral blood. This TCR came from a person aged 70 to 85 with COVID-19, enrolled during active disease.

This chain's CDR3 is CASSLGYTEAFF. As DNA, the CDR3 is TGTGCCAGCAGTCTAGGATACACTGAAGCTTTCTTT. V and J are TRBV28 and TRBJ1-1, with D unresolved. V was clipped by 5 bases and J by 3 bases, with 7 bases between them. The CDR3 has 12 residues. Germline CDR1 and CDR2: MDHEN and SYDVKM.